One sample yielded the 18 T cell receptor beta chains listed below, sequenced in a study of blood T cells in healthy people across ages. A J-beta primer mix and a sample-barcoded 5' primer were used in a second PCR of roughly 6 to 12 cycles. TCRdb passed the 5' RACE reads through MiXCR, listing each CDR3 protein once. This table has some 790,000 distinct CDR3 sequences, 29% appearing once. Sequenced input: blood. Receptors originate from a woman of 80 years or more in good health.

This clonotype showed up just a few times. The chain couples TRBV14 to TRBJ1-2; D not resolved. This CDR3 contains 13 residues. Trimming removed 1 base at V and 8 bases at J, with 11 bases between. Germline V gives CDR1 SGHDN, CDR2 FVKESK. The CDR3 coding sequence is TGTGCCAGCAGCCAAGTTCACCCGGGGGGCTACACCTTC. Translated: CASSQVHPGGYTF.

Details on this clonotype: This clone may be a read error of a much larger clone one base away. The chain has TRBV3-1 and TRBJ1-6; weak D call: TRBD1 (5 bases). The V gene's germline CDR1 is LGHDT and CDR2 YNNKEL (reference sequence). This CDR3 is 14 amino acids long. Trimming took off 10 bases at V and 9 bases at J, with 19 bases between the two ends. CDR3 sequence (DNA): TGTGCCAACAGTCCGGACATTAGGGGTTCACCCCTCCACTTT. It yields the protein CANSPDIRGSPLHF.

The rearrangement joins TRBV6-5 to TRBJ1-2; D is ambiguous. The germline gives CDR1 MNHEY, CDR2 SVGAGI. V was shortened by 6 bases and J by 9 bases, with 14 bases between the two germline ends. The CDR3 length is 12 residues. The CDR3 loop reads CASRSTRLSYTF. The CDR3, as DNA: TGTGCCAGCAGGTCGACCCGTTTGAGCTACACCTTC.

The V call is TRBV7-2, the J call TRBJ2-7; the match to TRBD2 covers 9 bases. Looked up from germline, CDR1 is SGHTA and CDR2 is FQGNSA. The CDR3 sequence is 15 residues long. Losses at the gene ends were 5 bases for V and 0 bases for J; bases not matched to a gene: 5. In DNA, the CDR3 is TGTGCCAGCAGCACTTCTAGCGGGATCTCCTACGAGCAGTACTTC. This encodes CASSTSSGISYEQYF.

This clonotype was counted only a few times. The chain employs TRBV29-1 and TRBJ1-2, with 10 positions matching TRBD1. In germline, CDR1 is SQVTM, CDR2 ANQGSEA. This CDR3 region has 11 residues. The J segment lost 6 bases and the V segment lost 7 bases, leaving 2 bases of the junction unmatched. The CDR3 sequence: CSAGTGDGYTF. The CDR3 nucleotides are TGCAGCGCCGGGACAGGGGATGGCTACACCTTC.

This clonotype was observed many times. The chain couples TRBV6-2 or TRBV6-3 to TRBJ2-7, with TRBD2 matching 7 bases. V was pared by 8 bases and J by 0 bases, with 10 bases of the junction left unmatched. This CDR3 has 15 residues. CDR1 is MNHEY and CDR2 is SVGEGT in the germline V gene. The CDR3 sequence is CASVVGGISSYEQYF. CDR3 DNA: TGTGCCAGCGTCGTCGGGGGGATTAGCTCCTACGAGCAGTACTTC.

In its sample, this clonotype was seen many times. This chain connects TRBV13 to TRBJ2-3; 11 nucleotides match TRBD2. CDR1 and CDR2 from the germline V gene are PRHDT and FYEKMQ (reference sequence). CDR3 length equals 14 residues. J lost 7 bases, V lost 8 bases, and 8 bases had no gene match. CDR3 loop: CASAFSGGAHTQYF. CDR3 coding DNA: TGTGCCAGCGCCTTTAGCGGGGGGGCGCATACGCAGTATTTT.

This clonotype was seen many times. This chain links TRBV5-1 with TRBJ2-5; D is undetermined. V was trimmed by 3 bases and J by 3 bases, leaving 6 bases between them. Germline CDR1 SGHRS, CDR2 YFSETQ. The CDR3 extends over 12 amino acids. CDR3 nucleotide sequence: TGCGCCAGCAGCTATGGGGAAGAGACCCAGTACTTC. It translates to CASSYGEETQYF.

This clonotype has more than one count but fewer than ten. This chain links TRBV7-2 with TRBJ1-5; TRBD1 might be the D (5 bases). Trimming removed 3 bases at V and 6 bases at J, with 15 bases between. This CDR3 region has 15 residues. Germline V gene sequence: CDR1 SGHTA, CDR2 FQGNSA. This CDR3 reads CASSFSRELGQPQHF. DNA of the CDR3: TGTGCCAGCAGCTTCTCCAGGGAGTTGGGTCAGCCCCAGCATTTT. Based on the CDR3 plus reference TRBV7-2 and TRBJ1-5, the full variable domain is GAGVSQSPSNKVTEKGKDVELRCDPISGHTALYWYRQSLGQGLEFLIYFQGNSAPDKSGLPSDRFSAERTGGSVSTLTIQRTQQEDSAVYLCASSFSRELGQPQHFGDGTRLSIL.

This clonotype was found many times. The gene calls are TRBV5-6 and TRBJ2-5; no clear D. V dropped 1 base and J dropped 1 base, with 11 bases sitting between them. The CDR3 sequence is 15 residues long. Germline lookup yields CDR1 SGHDT and CDR2 YYEEEE. This CDR3 reads CASSLKMGIQETQYF. The CDR3 bases are TGTGCCAGCAGCTTGAAGATGGGGATCCAAGAGACCCAGTACTTC.

V is TRBV29-1 and J is TRBJ1-1; D is possibly TRBD1 (6 bases). The V end lost 6 bases, the J end lost 5 bases, and 19 bases lay between the germline ends. CDR1 and CDR2 from the germline V gene are SQVTM and ANQGSEA. The length of the CDR3 is 14 residues. In nucleotides, the CDR3 is TGCAGCGTACAACAGGGTGGGTTGATTACTGAAGCTTTCTTT. Residues: CSVQQGGLITEAFF.

Turning to this clonotype: This could be a read error, since a much larger clone is one nucleotide away. This chain connects TRBV20-1 to TRBJ2-4, with 11 bases matching TRBD1. Matching the DNA end better, TRBJ2-7 makes the J call doubtful. The germline gives CDR1 DFQATT, CDR2 SNEGSKA (reference sequence). This CDR3 is 14 amino acids long. CDR3 nucleotide sequence: TGCAGTGCTAGAGAGAGGGACAGGGGGGGCGAGCAGTACTTC. This sequence encodes CSARERDRGGEQYF.

The chain links TRBV4-3 to TRBJ1-4; no firm D call. Germline V lookup: CDR1 LGHNA, CDR2 YSLEER. The CDR3 has 15 amino acids. The germline V and J ends were trimmed by 2 bases and 0 bases, with 7 bases remaining between them. The CDR3 DNA is TGCGCCAGCAGCCAAAGACGAGCAACTAATGAAAAACTGTTTTTT. Protein: CASSQRRATNEKLFF.

This clonotype has at least ten counts. The chain uses TRBV6-2 or TRBV6-3 and TRBJ2-7; D is uncertain. The V and J ends lost 2 bases and 4 bases respectively, with 9 bases between them. The CDR3 length is 13 residues. CDR1 is MNHEY and CDR2 is SVGEGT in the germline V gene. CDR3 sequence: CASSYVYTYEQYF. CDR3 coding DNA: TGTGCCAGCAGTTACGTCTATACTTACGAGCAGTACTTC.

This clonotype was picked up a small number of times. This may stem from a read error, because a much larger clone lies one nucleotide away. V usage is TRBV7-9 and J usage is TRBJ1-2; 7 nucleotides match TRBD1. The CDR3 runs 14 residues. Germline V CDR1 and CDR2: SEHNR, FQNEAQ (reference sequence). Unmatched junction bases numbered 5, after V lost 3 bases and J lost 4 bases. DNA of the CDR3: TGTGCCAGCAGCTTGGCAGGGGGGGCCTATGGCTACACCTTC. It codes for CASSLAGGAYGYTF.

This chain joins TRBV7-2 and TRBJ1-2; no reliable D call. Germline values: CDR1 SGHTA, CDR2 FQGNSA. The CDR3 extends over 11 amino acids. Trimming cost V 2 bases and J 8 bases, with 6 bases left between them. CDR3 in amino acids: CASSLMLGYTF. The CDR3 region has the DNA TGTGCCAGCAGCTTAATGTTGGGCTACACCTTC.

This clonotype was seen a few times. The chain employs TRBV11-2 and TRBJ1-6, with unresolved D. Trimming took off 0 bases at V and 5 bases at J, with 8 bases between the two ends. Germline lookup yields CDR1 SGHAT and CDR2 FQNNGV. The length of the CDR3 is 15 residues. The DNA for the CDR3 is TGTGCCAGCAGCTTAGAAGGGCAGAATAATTCACCCCTCCACTTT. It encodes CASSLEGQNNSPLHF.

This clonotype was detected many times. The V and J genes are TRBV7-2 and TRBJ1-6, with no clear D. Trimming pared 1 base from V and 7 bases from J, leaving 5 bases between. Germline CDR1 is SGHTA and CDR2 is FQGNSA. The CDR3 loop spans 13 amino acids. The CDR3 loop is CASSLDGNSPLHF. The CDR3 coding sequence is TGTGCCAGCAGCTTAGACGGAAATTCACCCCTCCACTTT.